Sequencing of this TCR beta chain was carried out in a study of blood T cell repertoires in COVID-19. Study as a whole: Some COVID-19 samples were acute and others convalescent; all came from the United States, Italy and Spain. PBMCs, B-cell-depleted T cells, or T cells were the source of the cDNA or gDNA that made up the material.

Study processing details: Estimation of nucleated cell counts relied on the amplification of reference gene primers. Clones were sequenced by immunoSEQ multiplex PCR, and TCRdb holds only the in-frame ones, with some missing. The DNA was the basis for D and trimming; V, J and clone size are from that table. This sample has 150,000 to 200,000 clones, with about 80% found just once. CDR3 length equals 14 residues. Germline CDR1 reads LNHDA; CDR2 reads SQIVND (reference sequence). Unmatched junction bases numbered 1, after V lost 6 bases and J lost 1 base. This clone appeared a single time. This sequence joins TRBV19 and TRBJ2-2; TRBD1 matches at 8 bases. The sequence came from a woman older than 75 with acute or convalescent COVID-19. The source material was peripheral blood. This CDR3 is CASRGTGNTGELFF. In nucleotides, the CDR3 is TGTGCCAGTAGGGGGACAGGGAACACCGGGGAGCTGTTTTTT.